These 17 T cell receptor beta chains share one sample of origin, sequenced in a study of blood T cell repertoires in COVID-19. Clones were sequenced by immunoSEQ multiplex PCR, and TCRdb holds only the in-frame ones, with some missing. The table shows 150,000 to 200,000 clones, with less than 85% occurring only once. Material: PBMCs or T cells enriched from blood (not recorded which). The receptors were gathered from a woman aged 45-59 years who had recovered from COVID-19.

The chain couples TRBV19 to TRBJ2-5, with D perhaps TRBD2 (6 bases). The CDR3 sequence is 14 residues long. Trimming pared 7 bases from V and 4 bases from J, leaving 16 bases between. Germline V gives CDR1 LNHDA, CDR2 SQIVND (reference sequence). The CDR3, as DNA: TGTGCCAGTACCAAGGCGGGGTTCGGAGAGACCCAGTACTTC. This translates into CASTKAGFGETQYF.

The CDR3 region is CASSPDYGNTIYF. The CDR3 nucleotides are TGTGCCAGCAGCCCGGACTATGGAAACACCATATATTTT. This chain connects TRBV14 to TRBJ1-3; D is ambiguous. The CDR3 is made up of 13 amino acids. Trimming left V 4 bases short and J 3 bases short, with 7 bases between. CDR1 and CDR2 from the germline V gene are SGHDN and FVKESK.

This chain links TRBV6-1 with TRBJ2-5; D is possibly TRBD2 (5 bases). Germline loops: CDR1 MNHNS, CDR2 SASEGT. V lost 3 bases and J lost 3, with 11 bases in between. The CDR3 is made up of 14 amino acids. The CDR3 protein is CASSERGREETQYF. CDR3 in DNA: TGTGCCAGCAGTGAGCGAGGGAGAGAAGAGACCCAGTACTTC.

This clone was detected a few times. The CDR3 region has the DNA TGTGCCAGCAGCCCAACTAGCGGCAACTACGAGCAGTACGTC. Protein product: CASSPTSGNYEQYV. The V and J genes are TRBV7-2 and TRBJ2-7; 8 bases match TRBD2. The CDR3 extends over 14 amino acids. Losses at the gene ends were 5 bases for V and 3 bases for J; bases not matched to a gene: 6. CDR1 is SGHTA and CDR2 is FQGNSA in the germline V gene.

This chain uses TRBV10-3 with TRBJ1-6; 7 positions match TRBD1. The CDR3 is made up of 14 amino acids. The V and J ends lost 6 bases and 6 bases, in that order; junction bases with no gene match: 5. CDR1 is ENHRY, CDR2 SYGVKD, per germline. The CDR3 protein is CAIRLGQPNSPLHF. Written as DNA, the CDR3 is TGTGCCATCAGGTTGGGACAGCCTAATTCACCCCTCCACTTT.

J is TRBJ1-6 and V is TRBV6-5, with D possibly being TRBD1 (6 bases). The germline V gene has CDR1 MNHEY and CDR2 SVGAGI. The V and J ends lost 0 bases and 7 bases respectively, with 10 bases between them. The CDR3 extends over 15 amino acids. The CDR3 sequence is CASSYSWQGNSPLHF. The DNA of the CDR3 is TGTGCCAGCAGTTACTCGTGGCAGGGGAATTCACCCCTCCACTTT.

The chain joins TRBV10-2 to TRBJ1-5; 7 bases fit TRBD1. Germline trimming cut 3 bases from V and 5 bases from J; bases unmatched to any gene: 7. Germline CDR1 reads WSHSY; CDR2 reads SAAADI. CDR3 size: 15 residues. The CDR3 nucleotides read TGCGCCAGCAGTGACCCGACAGGGTATGATCAGCCCCAGCATTTT. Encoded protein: CASSDPTGYDQPQHF.

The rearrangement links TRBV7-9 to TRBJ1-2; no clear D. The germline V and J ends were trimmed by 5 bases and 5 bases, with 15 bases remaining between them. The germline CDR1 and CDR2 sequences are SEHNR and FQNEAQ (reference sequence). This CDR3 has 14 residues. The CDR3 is CASSALGYGYGYTF. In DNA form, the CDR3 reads TGTGCCAGCAGCGCACTAGGATATGGGTATGGCTACACCTTC.

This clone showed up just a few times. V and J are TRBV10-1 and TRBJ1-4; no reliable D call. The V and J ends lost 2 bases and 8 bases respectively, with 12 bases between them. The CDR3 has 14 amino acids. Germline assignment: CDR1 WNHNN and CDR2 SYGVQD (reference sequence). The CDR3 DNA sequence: TGCGCCAGCAGTGAGGGGCAGGTTGGAGAAAAACTGTTTTTT. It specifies CASSEGQVGEKLFF.

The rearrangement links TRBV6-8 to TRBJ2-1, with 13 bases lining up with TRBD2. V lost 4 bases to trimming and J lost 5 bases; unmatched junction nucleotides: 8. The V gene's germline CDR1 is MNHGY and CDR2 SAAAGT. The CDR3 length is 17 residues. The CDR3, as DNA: TGTGCCAGCAGTTCTATACTAGCGGGAGGGTCCCACAATGAGCAGTTCTTC. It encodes CASSSILAGGSHNEQFF.

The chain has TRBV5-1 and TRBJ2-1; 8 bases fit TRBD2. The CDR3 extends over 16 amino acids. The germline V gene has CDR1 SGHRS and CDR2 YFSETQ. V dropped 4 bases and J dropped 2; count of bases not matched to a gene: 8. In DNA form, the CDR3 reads TGCGCCAGCAGCGGAACCGGGGGGGCCCCCTACAATGAGCAGTTCTTC. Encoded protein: CASSGTGGAPYNEQFF.

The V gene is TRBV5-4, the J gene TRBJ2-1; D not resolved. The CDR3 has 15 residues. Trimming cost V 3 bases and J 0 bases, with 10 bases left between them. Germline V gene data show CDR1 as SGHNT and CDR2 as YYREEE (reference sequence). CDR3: CASSSYSSSYNEQFF. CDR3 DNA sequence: TGTGCCAGCAGCTCATACTCTAGCTCCTACAATGAGCAGTTCTTC.

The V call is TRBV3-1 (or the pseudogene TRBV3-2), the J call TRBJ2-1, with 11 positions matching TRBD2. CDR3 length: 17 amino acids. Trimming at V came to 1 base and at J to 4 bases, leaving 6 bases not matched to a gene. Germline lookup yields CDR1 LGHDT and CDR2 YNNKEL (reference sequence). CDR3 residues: CASSQANSGRAYNEQFF. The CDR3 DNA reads TGTGCCAGCAGCCAAGCGAATAGCGGGAGGGCGTACAATGAGCAGTTCTTC.

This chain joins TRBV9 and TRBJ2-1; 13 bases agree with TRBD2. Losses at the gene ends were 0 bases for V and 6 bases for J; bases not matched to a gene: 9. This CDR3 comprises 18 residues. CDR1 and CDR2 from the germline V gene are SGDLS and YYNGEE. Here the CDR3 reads CASSVVGEGLAGPNEQFF. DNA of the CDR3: TGTGCCAGCAGCGTAGTAGGTGAGGGACTAGCGGGACCCAATGAGCAGTTCTTC.

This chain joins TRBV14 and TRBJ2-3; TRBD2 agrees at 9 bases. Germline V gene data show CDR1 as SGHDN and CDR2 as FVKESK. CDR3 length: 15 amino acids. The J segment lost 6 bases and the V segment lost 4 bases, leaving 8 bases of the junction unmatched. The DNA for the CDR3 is TGTGCCAGCAGCCCGATAGCGGGAGCGGGTGATACGCAGTATTTT. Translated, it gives CASSPIAGAGDTQYF.

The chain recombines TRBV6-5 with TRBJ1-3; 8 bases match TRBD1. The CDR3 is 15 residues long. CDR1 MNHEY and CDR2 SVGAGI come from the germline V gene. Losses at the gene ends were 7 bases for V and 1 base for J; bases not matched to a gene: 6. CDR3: CASTTYRGSGNTIYF. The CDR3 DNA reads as TGTGCCAGCACAACCTACAGGGGGTCTGGAAACACCATATATTTT.

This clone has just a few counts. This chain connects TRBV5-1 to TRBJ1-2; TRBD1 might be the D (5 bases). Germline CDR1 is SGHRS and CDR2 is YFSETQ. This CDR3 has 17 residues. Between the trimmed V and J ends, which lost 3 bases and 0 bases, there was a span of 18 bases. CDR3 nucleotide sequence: TGCGCCAGCAGCTGGGGGGGAACAGGCAAAGCTAACTATGGCTACACCTTC. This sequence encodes CASSWGGTGKANYGYTF.